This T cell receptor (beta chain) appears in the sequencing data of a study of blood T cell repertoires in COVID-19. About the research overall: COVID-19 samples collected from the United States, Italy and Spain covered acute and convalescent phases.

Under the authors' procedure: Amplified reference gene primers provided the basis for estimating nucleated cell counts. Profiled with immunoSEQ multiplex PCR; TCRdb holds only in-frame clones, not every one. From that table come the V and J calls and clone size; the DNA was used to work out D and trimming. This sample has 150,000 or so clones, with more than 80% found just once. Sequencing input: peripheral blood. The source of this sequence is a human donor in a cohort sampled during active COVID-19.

The CDR3 is CASSLQGDYQETQYF. The CDR3 DNA is TGTGCCAGCAGCTTACAGGGGGACTATCAAGAGACCCAGTACTTC. The chain links TRBV9 to TRBJ2-5; D is perhaps TRBD1 (8 bases). The V gene lost 4 bases and the J gene lost 2 bases, with 15 bases spanning the gap. The CDR3 totals 15 residues. Germline CDR1 and CDR2: SGDLS and YYNGEE. Supplemented by reference TRBV9 and TRBJ2-5, the full variable domain reads DSGVTQTPKHLITATGQRVTLRCSPRSGDLSVYWYQQSLDQGLQFLIQYYNGEERAKGNILERFSAQQFPDLHSELNLSSLELGDSALYFCASSLQGDYQETQYFGPGTRLLVL.